The 22 T cell receptor beta chains below were found in one sample sequenced in a study of blood T cells in healthy people across ages. A second PCR of 7 to 11 cycles used a sample-barcoded 5' primer and a J-beta primer mix. Each CDR3 protein is one row after TCRdb ran MiXCR on the 5' RACE reads. The sample includes hundreds of thousands of distinct CDR3 sequences, 20% to 30% of them seen just once. A further study also used this sample, focusing on T cells of mothers and their children.

The specimen sequenced was blood. Source of these receptors: a boy between 10 and 17 years old in good health.

This clonotype came up a few times. This chain uses TRBV5-1 with TRBJ2-2; no clear D gene. Germline V gene data show CDR1 as SGHRS and CDR2 as YFSETQ. This CDR3 is 16 amino acids long. The V end lost 5 bases, the J end lost 4 bases, and 18 bases lay between the germline ends. The CDR3 spells CASSKGDYETTGELFF. In DNA, the CDR3 is TGCGCCAGCAGTAAGGGCGATTACGAGACCACCGGGGAGCTGTTTTTT.

This rearrangement joins TRBV3-1 to TRBJ2-5, with 10 bases lining up with TRBD2. Unmatched junction bases numbered 12, after V lost 0 bases and J lost 5 bases. This CDR3 is 18 amino acids long. In germline, CDR1 is LGHDT, CDR2 YNNKEL (reference sequence). This CDR3 reads CASSQEGLAGAPGETQYF. CDR3 sequence (DNA): TGTGCCAGCAGCCAAGAGGGGCTAGCGGGGGCCCCCGGGGAGACCCAGTACTTC.

Worth noting for this clonotype: A junction end diverges from the germline sequence, so it may reflect a read error. The genes are TRBV6-1 and TRBJ1-5, with TRBD1 as a possible D gene (5 bases). The CDR3 length is 13 residues. Germline V gene sequence: CDR1 MNHNS, CDR2 SASEGT. CDR3 sequence: CAGGRGVNQPRHF. The CDR3 DNA follows: TGTGCCGGGGGTAGAGGCGTAAATCAGCCCCGGCATTTT.

The gene calls are TRBV5-1 and TRBJ2-5; D is undetermined. Germline-derived CDR1 and CDR2 are SGHRS and YFSETQ. The CDR3 is 14 amino acids. V was shortened by 0 bases and J by 1 base, with 7 bases between the two germline ends. The chain's CDR3 is CASSLVDPQETQYF. The CDR3 DNA sequence: TGCGCCAGCAGCTTGGTGGACCCCCAAGAGACCCAGTACTTC.

Ten or more counts support this clonotype. V and J are TRBV29-1 and TRBJ2-3; D call uncertain. CDR3 length: 11 amino acids. Germline values: CDR1 SQVTM, CDR2 ANQGSEA. V lost 2 bases, J lost 3 bases, and 3 bases lay in between. In DNA, the CDR3 is TGCAGCGTTGAACAGACAGATACGCAGTATTTT. This sequence encodes CSVEQTDTQYF.

The V gene is TRBV18, the J gene TRBJ1-5; D unresolved. CDR1 is KGHSH, CDR2 LQKENI, per germline. The CDR3 covers 13 residues. Trimming left V 1 base short and J 5 bases short, with 6 bases between. CDR3 sequence (DNA): TGTGCCAGCTCACCACATCCGGATCAGCCCCAGCATTTT. It encodes CASSPHPDQPQHF. Using reference TRBV18 and TRBJ1-5 for the parts outside the CDR3, the full variable domain is NAGVMQNPRHLVRRRGQEARLRCSPMKGHSHVYWYRQLPEEGLKFMVYLQKENIIDESGMPKERFSAEFPKEGPSILRIQQVVRGDSAAYFCASSPHPDQPQHFGDGTRLSIL.

The rearrangement uses TRBV6-6 and TRBJ1-2; D call uncertain. The germline CDR1 and CDR2 sequences are MNHNY and SVGAGI (reference sequence). The CDR3 sequence is 10 residues long. Trimming took 8 bases from V and 8 from J, leaving 9 bases between them. The chain's CDR3 is CASREEGYTF. The DNA of the CDR3 is TGTGCCAGCCGTGAGGAAGGCTACACCTTC.

The chain joins TRBV12-3 or TRBV12-4 to TRBJ2-1; tentatively, D is TRBD1 or TRBD2 (5 bases each). V was shortened by 5 bases and J by 9 bases, with 17 bases between the two germline ends. This CDR3 region has 14 residues. CDR3 amino acids: CASSPRTGAGEQFF. As DNA, the CDR3 is TGTGCCAGCAGTCCACGGACCGGGGCGGGTGAGCAGTTCTTC.

This clonotype was observed a handful of times. This rearrangement joins TRBV12-5 to TRBJ2-3; 9 bases are a match to TRBD2. Germline V gene data show CDR1 as LGHNT and CDR2 as FRNRAP. The CDR3 runs 13 residues. In nucleotides, the CDR3 is TGTGCCAGCGGGACTAGCACCGCCGATACGCAGTATTTT. Translating it yields CASGTSTADTQYF.

The chain uses TRBV7-9 and TRBJ2-7, with D tentatively TRBD2 (6 bases). V was pared by 1 base and J by 4 bases, with 11 bases between. The CDR3 has 14 residues. The germline CDR1 and CDR2 sequences are SEHNR and FQNEAQ (reference sequence). CDR3 sequence reads: CASSLVEEGYEQYF. CDR3 DNA: TGTGCCAGCAGCTTAGTGGAGGAGGGTTACGAGCAGTACTTC. Together with reference TRBV7-9 and TRBJ2-7, the CDR3 gives the full variable domain: DTGVSQNPRHKITKRGQNVTFRCDPISEHNRLYWYRQTLGQGPEFLTYFQNEAQLEKSRLLSDRFSAERPKGSFSTLEIQRTEQGDSAMYLCASSLVEEGYEQYFGPGTRLTVT.

The chain recombines TRBV28 with TRBJ2-7; D perhaps matches TRBD2 (5 bases). Per germline, CDR1 MDHEN and CDR2 SYDVKM. There are 14 residues in the CDR3. The V and J ends lost 5 bases and 3 bases respectively, with 14 bases between them. CDR3 in DNA: TGTGCCAGCAGTCGTGGGAGACCGGGCTACGAGCAGTACTTC. Translating gives CASSRGRPGYEQYF.

This clonotype was picked up a small number of times. V usage is TRBV3-1 and J usage is TRBJ2-4, with D possibly called TRBD1 or TRBD2 (5 bases each). CDR3 length equals 19 residues. Germline V lookup: CDR1 LGHDT, CDR2 YNNKEL (reference sequence). V lost 4 bases to trimming and J lost 3 bases, with 25 bases between them. The CDR3 here is CASSPTVSQGDGNKNIQYF. As DNA, the CDR3 is TGTGCCAGCAGCCCGACGGTAAGCCAGGGAGACGGAAACAAAAACATTCAGTACTTC.

This chain joins TRBV20-1 and TRBJ2-4, with TRBD2 identical over 7 bases. Germline assignment: CDR1 DFQATT and CDR2 SNEGSKA (reference sequence). The trim removed 6 bases at V and 3 bases at J, leaving 14 bases unmatched. This CDR3 has 16 amino acids. The CDR3 DNA sequence: TGCAGTGCAAGTTATAGGAGGGAGGGCGGCAAAAACATTCAGTACTTC. Translation gives CSASYRREGGKNIQYF.

Turning to this clonotype: The junction does not match germline at one end; this may be a read error. This sequence joins TRBV5-1 and TRBJ2-7; weak D call: TRBD1 (6 bases). The CDR3 is 14 residues long. The germline V gene encodes CDR1 SGHRS and CDR2 YFSETQ. CDR3 sequence: CASTLEDSSYEQYF. CDR3 in DNA: TGCGCCAGCACCTTGGAGGACAGTTCCTACGAGCAGTACTTC.

The V gene is TRBV5-5, the J gene TRBJ2-7, with D maybe TRBD2 (6 bases). Between the trimmed V and J ends, which lost 0 bases and 3 bases, there was a span of 10 bases. The CDR3 runs 14 residues. Germline values: CDR1 SGHKS, CDR2 YYEKEE (reference sequence). For the CDR3, the DNA is TGTGCCAGCAGCTTGGAAGCGGACTACTACGAGCAGTACTTC. Translation: CASSLEADYYEQYF.

The chain uses TRBV27 and TRBJ2-2; D is ambiguous. The germline V and J ends were trimmed by 1 base and 4 bases, with 4 bases remaining between them. The CDR3 loop spans 13 amino acids. CDR1 and CDR2 from the germline V gene are MNHEY and SMNVEV (reference sequence). The CDR3 DNA follows: TGTGCCAGCAGTTTATTTGGCACCGGGGAGCTGTTTTTT. This sequence encodes CASSLFGTGELFF.

The rearrangement joins TRBV4-2 to TRBJ2-7; 7 nucleotides match TRBD1. The CDR3 consists of 13 residues. The J segment lost 5 bases and the V segment lost 3 bases, leaving 4 bases of the junction unmatched. Germline V gene lookup returns CDR1 LGHNA and CDR2 YNFKEQ. CDR3 sequence (DNA): TGTGCCAGCAGCCACCTAGGGGGCCACGAGCAGTACTTC. Its protein is CASSHLGGHEQYF.

This clonotype has only one observation. The chain links TRBV6-5 to TRBJ2-5; D possibly corresponds to TRBD1 (6 bases). The DNA end is a closer match to TRBJ2-7, so the J assignment may be wrong. Germline CDR1 and CDR2: MNHEY and SVGAGI. This CDR3 comprises 13 residues. In DNA form, the CDR3 reads TGTGCCAGCGGGCGAGACAGGACCTACGAGCAGTACTTC. Translated: CASGRDRTYEQYF.

This clonotype was counted only a few times. V usage is TRBV6-6 and J usage is TRBJ1-4; 8 nucleotides align to TRBD1. V gave up 0 bases and J gave up 8 bases; unmatched junction bases: 5. Germline V lookup: CDR1 MNHNY, CDR2 SVGAGI (reference sequence). The CDR3 contains 15 residues. CDR3 in DNA: TGTGCCAGCAGTTACTCAAAGGACAGGGACGAAAAACTGTTTTTT. It translates to CASSYSKDRDEKLFF.

This chain links TRBV6-5 with TRBJ1-4; tentatively, D is TRBD1 (5 bases). The V gene lost 2 bases and the J gene lost 8 bases, with 15 bases spanning the gap. Germline loops: CDR1 MNHEY, CDR2 SVGAGI. The CDR3 is made up of 15 amino acids. The CDR3 loop is CASSYAGGGGEKLFF. For the CDR3, the DNA is TGTGCCAGCAGTTACGCCGGGGGGGGAGGAGAAAAACTGTTTTTT.

In its sample, this clonotype was seen a few times. V is TRBV27 and J is TRBJ2-7, with D perhaps matching TRBD2 (5 bases). Trimming left V 2 bases short and J 3 bases short, with 11 bases between. Per the germline V gene, CDR1 is MNHEY and CDR2 is SMNVEV (reference sequence). The CDR3 is 14 residues long. The CDR3 is CASSLEGNLYEQYF. The CDR3 DNA reads TGTGCCAGCAGTTTAGAGGGAAACCTCTACGAGCAGTACTTC.

The sample holds a few counts of this clonotype. The J gene is TRBJ2-7, the V gene TRBV6-6; perhaps D is TRBD1 or TRBD2 (7 bases each). Germline V gene data show CDR1 as MNHNY and CDR2 as SVGAGI (reference sequence). Trimming cost V 5 bases and J 6 bases, with 23 bases left between them. This CDR3 is 16 amino acids long. CDR3: CASSSLHRGGGAEQYF. The CDR3 nucleotides are TGTGCCAGCAGTAGCCTCCACAGGGGAGGGGGAGCCGAGCAGTACTTC.